Given below is one T cell receptor beta chain in context. The target antigen is unknown. A read error may account for a junction end that differs from germline. The primer mix had 60 Vbeta and 13 Jbeta primers. Measured with immunoSEQ multiplex PCR; TCRdb has only the in-frame clones, and not every one. This table has approximately 150,000 clones, just over 75% appearing once. Looked up from germline, CDR1 is SGHDT and CDR2 is YYEEEE. The CDR3 consists of 16 residues. The data belong to a study of cytomegalovirus exposure and HLA in healthy donors. For the study at large: Among some 400 genotyped donors, around 77% fell in the Caucasian-associated ancestry cluster. Study observations and caveats: Available immune exposure information was restricted to CMV serostatus only. Judged likely to be a sequencing artifact was a cluster of highly shared sequence variants.

This sequence joins TRBV5-6 and TRBJ2-6; D possibly corresponds to TRBD2 (6 bases). The sequence derives from a man aged 40-55 years in good health and CMV-seronegative. The sequencing sample was made of PBMCs. In DNA form, the CDR3 reads TGTGCCAGCAGCCTGGGGGGTGGAGCTGGGGCCAACGGCCTGACTTTC. Protein: CASSLGGGAGANGLTF.